The 27 T cell receptor beta chains given below trace back to one sample, sequenced in a study of T-cell reconstitution after alpha-beta-depleted transplantation in children. The TCRbeta library was prepared with unique molecular identifiers. Using its own MiXCR run on the PCR reads, TCRdb lists one record per CDR3 protein. The sample yields about 210,000 distinct CDR3 sequences, over 15% seen once. The material sequenced was PBMCs, mostly from graft donor cells, taken 360 days after TCRalphabeta/CD19-depleted stem cell transplant. These TCRs come from a male patient under 10 years old who had a stem cell transplant for acute lymphoblastic leukemia, so the T cells may come from the graft donor.

The gene calls are TRBV7-8 and TRBJ1-2, with a tentative D call TRBD1 (5 bases). Germline values: CDR1 SGHVS, CDR2 FQNEAQ. The CDR3 runs 14 residues. The V and J ends lost 5 bases and 4 bases respectively, with 14 bases between them. The CDR3, as DNA: TGTGCCAGCAGCCCGACCAGGGTGATCTATGGCTACACCTTC. This translates into CASSPTRVIYGYTF.

The chain uses TRBV20-1 and TRBJ2-4; 9 bases agree with TRBD2. Looked up from germline, CDR1 is DFQATT and CDR2 is SNEGSKA (reference sequence). This CDR3 contains 15 residues. Losses at the gene ends were 0 bases for V and 8 bases for J; bases not matched to a gene: 8. The CDR3 nucleotides read TGCAGTGCTAGAGAGGCGCGGGGGGGCTTATACATTCAGTACTTC. It is translated as CSAREARGGLYIQYF.

Remarks on this clonotype: A much more abundant neighbour one base away suggests this may be a read error. The rearrangement joins TRBV10-3 to TRBJ2-1, with 7 bases fitting TRBD1. This CDR3 region has 14 residues. V lost 11 bases to trimming and J lost 5 bases; unmatched junction nucleotides: 12. Germline loops: CDR1 ENHRY, CDR2 SYGVKD. The CDR3 reads CAVNTRQGDNEQFF. CDR3 bases: TGTGCCGTCAATACCCGACAGGGAGACAATGAGCAGTTCTTC.

This clonotype appeared a few times. V and J are TRBV12-3 or TRBV12-4 and TRBJ1-2; TRBD1 aligns across 9 bases. The trim removed 7 bases at V and 8 bases at J, leaving 5 bases unmatched. This CDR3 contains 12 residues. This CDR3 is CASTRQGEGYTF. The DNA for the CDR3 is TGTGCCAGCACCCGACAGGGGGAAGGCTACACCTTC.

This chain connects TRBV7-2 to TRBJ2-7, with TRBD2 identical over 10 bases. J was trimmed by 2 bases and V by 3 bases; bases with no gene match: 4. This CDR3 spans 15 amino acids. Germline CDR1 and CDR2: SGHTA and FQGNSA. The CDR3 region has the DNA TGTGCCAGCAGCTTGGAGCTAGCGGGGGCCTACGAGCAGTACTTC. Its translation: CASSLELAGAYEQYF.

The rearrangement links TRBV24-1 to TRBJ1-5; D is ambiguous. V shed 5 bases and J shed 6 bases, with 13 bases lying between them. This CDR3 is 14 amino acids long. Germline V lookup: CDR1 KGHDR, CDR2 SFDVKD. The CDR3 DNA is TGTGCCACCAGTGGCTTCTTCTCGGGTCAGCCCCAGCATTTT. Translated: CATSGFFSGQPQHF.

This chain uses TRBV2 with TRBJ2-5; D not certain. The length of the CDR3 is 12 residues. CDR1 and CDR2 (germline): SNHLY, FYNNEI. Trimming cost V 3 bases and J 5 bases, with 7 bases left between them. CDR3 sequence (DNA): TGTGCCAGCAGTGATCGGTGGGAGACCCAGTACTTC. It translates to CASSDRWETQYF.

This clonotype showed up just a few times. The chain uses TRBV7-6 and TRBJ2-3, with 7 bases matching TRBD2. Germline trimming cut 1 base from V and 2 bases from J; bases unmatched to any gene: 9. This CDR3 has 17 residues. The germline V gene encodes CDR1 SGHVS and CDR2 FNYEAQ. The CDR3 loop reads CASSLGGGTSFTDTQYF. The CDR3 bases are TGTGCCAGCAGCTTAGGGGGGGGGACTTCTTTCACAGATACGCAGTATTTT.

This chain joins TRBV27 and TRBJ2-5, with D uncertain. Trimming removed 7 bases at V and 5 bases at J, with 11 bases between. Germline V gives CDR1 MNHEY, CDR2 SMNVEV (reference sequence). The CDR3 has 12 amino acids. CDR3 residues: CASNAFAETQYF. The CDR3 DNA is TGTGCCAGCAACGCCTTCGCGGAGACCCAGTACTTC.

J is TRBJ2-7 and V is TRBV11-1, with D unresolved. V was clipped by 5 bases and J by 2 bases, with 13 bases between them. Germline CDR1 SGHAT, CDR2 FQDESV (reference sequence). CDR3 size: 14 residues. For the CDR3, the DNA is TGTGCCAGCAGCCCCGAGCAGGTTCCCTACGAGCAGTACTTC. Its translation is CASSPEQVPYEQYF.

The chain carries TRBV6-1 and TRBJ1-5; D unresolved. The CDR3 loop spans 14 amino acids. Per the germline V gene, CDR1 is MNHNS and CDR2 is SASEGT. V lost 7 bases to trimming and J lost 4 bases, with 14 bases between them. The CDR3 is CASIVAAPNQPQHF. The CDR3 DNA reads as TGTGCCAGCATCGTAGCAGCCCCTAATCAGCCCCAGCATTTT.

This rearrangement joins TRBV20-1 to TRBJ1-2, with a weak D call TRBD1 (6 bases). The V and J ends lost 3 bases and 7 bases respectively, with 15 bases between them. Per the germline V gene, CDR1 is DFQATT and CDR2 is SNEGSKA (reference sequence). CDR3 length equals 13 residues. The CDR3 here is CSASWSQGVGYTF. The DNA for the CDR3 is TGCAGTGCTAGTTGGTCACAGGGAGTTGGCTACACCTTC.

This clonotype showed up just a few times. V usage is TRBV2 and J usage is TRBJ2-7; weak D call: TRBD2 (6 bases). The CDR3 is made up of 14 amino acids. The germline gives CDR1 SNHLY, CDR2 FYNNEI. V gave up 4 bases and J gave up 1 base, with 11 bases separating them. The CDR3 coding sequence is TGTGCCAGCAGTGTTCGGGGACTTTCCTACGAGCAGTACTTC. It encodes CASSVRGLSYEQYF. Based on the CDR3 plus reference TRBV2 and TRBJ2-7, the full variable domain is EPEVTQTPSHQVTQMGQEVILRCVPISNHLYFYWYRQILGQKVEFLVSFYNNEISEKSEIFDDQFSVERPDGSNFTLKIRSTKLEDSAMYFCASSVRGLSYEQYFGPGTRLTVT.

The chain recombines TRBV20-1 with TRBJ1-4; D not resolved. The CDR3 spans 15 residues. V gave up 0 bases and J gave up 0 bases, with 8 bases separating them. Germline V lookup: CDR1 DFQATT, CDR2 SNEGSKA (reference sequence). The CDR3 region has the DNA TGCAGTGCTAGAGACGCAGAAACAACTAATGAAAAACTGTTTTTT. It codes for CSARDAETTNEKLFF.

This clonotype was seen a handful of times. J is TRBJ2-5 and V is TRBV10-3; maybe TRBD2 (7 bases). V was shortened by 4 bases and J by 3 bases, with 12 bases between the two germline ends. This CDR3 is 14 amino acids long. CDR1 ENHRY and CDR2 SYGVKD come from the germline V gene. As DNA, the CDR3 is TGTGCCATCAGTGGAGGGGGGGGCGAAGAGACCCAGTACTTC. It yields the protein CAISGGGGEETQYF.

This clonotype turned up a few times. The V gene is TRBV29-1, the J gene TRBJ2-7; 9 nucleotides line up with TRBD2. V trimming: 3 bases; J trimming: 0 bases; junction bases outside the gene matches: 3. CDR3 length: 14 amino acids. The germline CDR1 and CDR2 sequences are SQVTM and ANQGSEA. CDR3 loop: CSVEGGRGSYEQYF. DNA for the CDR3: TGCAGCGTTGAGGGCGGGAGGGGCTCCTACGAGCAGTACTTC.

The chain uses TRBV9 and TRBJ2-3; 8 nucleotides agree with TRBD2. CDR3 length equals 13 residues. Looked up from germline, CDR1 is SGDLS and CDR2 is YYNGEE. Trimming took 3 bases from V and 6 from J; bases not matched to a gene: 3. The CDR3 DNA reads as TGTGCCAGCAGCGGAAGACTAGCGGATACGCAGTATTTT. The encoded protein is CASSGRLADTQYF.

This sequence joins TRBV7-2 and TRBJ2-3; perhaps D is TRBD1 or TRBD2 (5 bases each). The CDR3 is made up of 15 amino acids. Germline values: CDR1 SGHTA, CDR2 FQGNSA. V gave up 0 bases and J gave up 9 bases, with 16 bases separating them. CDR3 protein: CASSLAKDNGDTQYF. The CDR3 region has the DNA TGTGCCAGCAGCTTAGCGAAGGACAACGGGGACACGCAGTATTTT.

Worth noting for this clonotype: Sequence at one end of the junction differs from germline and may be a read error. This chain joins TRBV29-1 and TRBJ2-7; 11 positions match TRBD1. Per germline, CDR1 SQVTM and CDR2 ANQGSEA. The CDR3 is 14 amino acids. The CDR3 bases are TGCAGCGTTGAAGACCGGGACAGGGGGTATGAGCAGAACTTC. It translates to CSVEDRDRGYEQNF.

This clonotype has a count of ten or more. V and J are TRBV10-3 and TRBJ2-7; 11 bases align to TRBD2. The germline V gene encodes CDR1 ENHRY and CDR2 SYGVKD. Trimming at V came to 8 bases and at J to 0 bases, leaving 18 bases not matched to a gene. The CDR3 consists of 19 residues. CDR3 bases: TGTGCCATCGGACCTTCGGGACAGGGAACTAGCGGGAGCTCCTACGAGCAGTACTTC. Protein sequence: CAIGPSGQGTSGSSYEQYF.

This clonotype was seen a few times. This chain joins TRBV20-1 and TRBJ1-1; D is unresolved. The CDR3 runs 14 residues. V was cut by 0 bases and J by 1 base, with 9 bases left in between. Germline V gives CDR1 DFQATT, CDR2 SNEGSKA (reference sequence). CDR3 in amino acids: CSARDPRGNTEAFF. The CDR3 DNA reads as TGCAGTGCTAGAGACCCTAGAGGGAACACTGAAGCTTTCTTT.

The rearrangement joins TRBV6-2 or TRBV6-3 to TRBJ2-1; 9 nucleotides match TRBD2. Losses at the gene ends were 6 bases for V and 0 bases for J; bases not matched to a gene: 9. This CDR3 has 17 residues. Germline-derived CDR1 and CDR2 are MNHEY and SVGEGT. In nucleotides, the CDR3 is TGTGCCAGCAGACCGAGGACTAGCGCCCTCTCCTACAATGAGCAGTTCTTC. It codes for CASRPRTSALSYNEQFF.

The gene calls are TRBV7-2 and TRBJ1-3; the D is unclear. V was trimmed by 2 bases and J by 2 bases, leaving 10 bases between them. The germline V gene encodes CDR1 SGHTA and CDR2 FQGNSA. The CDR3 has 15 amino acids. The CDR3: CASSLNGVAGNTIYF. In DNA, the CDR3 is TGTGCCAGCAGCTTAAACGGGGTGGCTGGAAACACCATATATTTT.

V is TRBV19 and J is TRBJ2-3; TRBD2 might be the D (5 bases). Trimming took off 3 bases at V and 5 bases at J, with 18 bases between the two ends. Germline CDR1 LNHDA, CDR2 SQIVND (reference sequence). This CDR3 region has 16 residues. The CDR3: CASSIDGLGRGDTQYF. The CDR3 DNA reads as TGTGCCAGTAGTATCGACGGATTGGGCCGGGGAGATACGCAGTATTTT. Together with reference TRBV19 and TRBJ2-3, the CDR3 gives the full variable domain: DGGITQSPKYLFRKEGQNVTLSCEQNLNHDAMYWYRQDPGQGLRLIYYSQIVNDFQKGDIAEGYSVSREKKESFPLTVTSAQKNPTAFYLCASSIDGLGRGDTQYFGPGTRLTVL.

Only one count was recorded for this clonotype. The chain couples TRBV7-6 to TRBJ2-2; 8 bases agree with TRBD1. The CDR3 is made up of 18 amino acids. The germline V gene has CDR1 SGHVS and CDR2 FNYEAQ. V dropped 4 bases and J dropped 1; count of bases not matched to a gene: 11. CDR3 in amino acids: CASSSGQGGVKNTGELFF. The DNA for the CDR3 is TGTGCCAGCAGCTCCGGACAGGGAGGAGTAAAGAACACCGGGGAGCTGTTTTTT.

V gene TRBV5-1 combines with J gene TRBJ1-2; TRBD1 aligns across 8 bases. The CDR3 loop spans 14 amino acids. CDR1 is SGHRS, CDR2 YFSETQ, per germline. V was clipped by 2 bases and J by 4 bases; unmatched bases: 4. CDR3 sequence (DNA): TGCGCCAGCAGCTTTGAAGGGACAGGCTATGGCTACACCTTC. Translation gives CASSFEGTGYGYTF. The full variable domain, completed using reference TRBV5-1 and TRBJ1-2, is KAGVTQTPRYLIKTRGQQVTLSCSPISGHRSVSWYQQTPGQGLQFLFEYFSETQRNKGNFPGRFSGRQFSNSRSEMNVSTLELGDSALYLCASSFEGTGYGYTFGSGTRLTVV.

The chain uses TRBV28 and TRBJ2-7; TRBD2 matches at 15 bases. Trimming took 1 base from V and 0 from J; bases not matched to a gene: 10. This CDR3 has 20 amino acids. Per germline, CDR1 MDHEN and CDR2 SYDVKM. The CDR3 is CASSLSHPSGLAGGSYEQYF. DNA of the CDR3: TGTGCCAGCAGTTTATCCCATCCCTCGGGACTAGCGGGAGGCTCCTACGAGCAGTACTTC.